This is a list of T cell receptor beta chains from one sample in a study of control samples from healthy donors and cancer patients. Using immunoSEQ multiplex PCR, the repertoire was profiled, and TCRdb retains in-frame clones only, with some absent. In the table there are more than 140,000 clones, about 90% of which are singletons. Sequencing was done on a sample of blood. The receptors originated from a man aged 18 to 35 in good health. Both conserved end residues are part of each CDR3. D genes are given only for firm matches. Size is stated for part of the rows, as once, few or many counts, or as a class when the clone is expanded.

TRBJ1-1 | TRBV12-3/TRBV12-4 | . | . | TGTGCCAGCAGGGACCGGGGGAGCACTGAAGCTTTCTTT | CASRDRGSTEAFF
TRBJ1-1 | TRBV6-5 | . | . | TGTGCCAGCAGTTACTCTGGGGGATGGGACACTGAAGCTTTCTTT | CASSYSGGWDTEAFF
TRBJ1-1 | TRBV5-4 | . | . | TGTGCCAGCAGACCGGACACGAACACTGAAGCTTTCTTT | CASRPDTNTEAFF
TRBJ1-6 | TRBV6-1 | . | . | TGTGCCAGCAGTGGCGGGGGCCCGAGCTCCTATAATTCACCCCTCCACTTT | CASSGGGPSSYNSPLHF
TRBJ2-5 | TRBV10-1 | . | . | TGCGCCAGCAAGGGTCAGGGCCCCCGGGGAGAGACCCAGTACTTC | CASKGQGPRGETQYF
TRBJ2-7 | TRBV5-1 | . | once | TGCGCCAGCAGCTTGGTTGGGGAAAACTACGAGCAGTACTTC | CASSLVGENYEQYF
TRBJ2-6 | TRBV19 | . | . | TGTGCCAGTACATATAGCCCCCTAGGGTCAGGGGCCAACGTCCTGACTTTC | CASTYSPLGSGANVLTF
TRBJ2-3 | TRBV7-6 | TRBD2 | . | TGTGCCAGCAGTCGGGGGGGAACTACAGGAAACACAGATACGCAGTATTTT | CASSRGGTTGNTDTQYF
TRBJ1-5 | TRBV19 | TRBD1 | . | TGTGCCAGTAGTAGTTCATCCCGGGGACAGGGGAATCAGCCCCAGCATTTT | CASSSSSRGQGNQPQHF
TRBJ1-1 | TRBV7-3 | . | . | TGTGCCAGCAGCTTAACCCGGGGAGGGAACACTGAAGCTTTCTTT | CASSLTRGGNTEAFF
TRBJ2-1 | TRBV2 | TRBD1 | . | TGTGCCAGCAGTGGTAGGGACAGGGGAAATGAGCAGTTCTTC | CASSGRDRGNEQFF
TRBJ1-1 | TRBV4-1 | TRBD1 | . | TGCGCCAGCAGCCAAATGACAGGGATGAACACTGAAGCTTTCTTT | CASSQMTGMNTEAFF
TRBJ2-1 | TRBV3-1/TRBV3-2 | . | . | TGTGCCAGCAGCCAACACTCTGGGAAGACTGAGCAGTTCTTC | CASSQHSGKTEQFF
TRBJ1-6 | TRBV2 | . | . | TGTGCCAGCAGTTACGGACGGTCGAATAATTCACCCCTCCACTTT | CASSYGRSNNSPLHF
TRBJ2-7 | TRBV10-1 | . | . | TGCGCCAGCAGCCTCGATGAAGGGGAGCAGTACTTC | CASSLDEGEQYF
TRBJ1-2 | TRBV7-2 | . | . | TGTGCCAGCAGTAAAACTCCGGGGCCTCTCTCTCATGGCTACACCTTC | CASSKTPGPLSHGYTF
TRBJ2-1 | TRBV29-1 | . | once | TGCAGCGTTGATCAGGGACCCTACAATGAGCAGTTCTTC | CSVDQGPYNEQFF
TRBJ1-3 | TRBV5-6 | . | . | TGTGCCAGCAGCTCCCCCGAGGGAGGGAAAAACACCATATATTTT | CASSSPEGGKNTIYF
TRBJ2-5 | TRBV4-2 | TRBD2 | . | TGTGCCAGCAGCCAGAGTAGCGGGGGGGCGGTAGAGACCCAGTACTTC | CASSQSSGGAVETQYF
TRBJ2-2 | TRBV7-9 | TRBD2 | . | TGTGCCCGCCCCCGGGGGGAAACCGGGGAGCTGTTTTTT | CARPRGETGELFF
TRBJ1-1 | TRBV30 | . | . | TGTGCCTGGGGTACCGGGACGGTGAACACTGAAGCTTTCTTT | CAWGTGTVNTEAFF
TRBJ1-6 | TRBV6-5 | TRBD1 | . | TGTGCCAGCAGTACCGGACAGGACTATAATTCACCCCTCCACTTT | CASSTGQDYNSPLHF
TRBJ1-3 | TRBV7-8 | TRBD1 | once | TGTGCCAGCAGCCCAGGGGACAGGGGACTCTCTGGAAACACCATATATTTT | CASSPGDRGLSGNTIYF
TRBJ1-2 | TRBV19 | . | once | TGTGCCAGTAGTATCCGGCAGGGGACTAACTATGGCTACACCTTC | CASSIRQGTNYGYTF
TRBJ1-1 | TRBV7-2 | . | . | TGTGCCAGCAGCTTAAATAGACTTGAAGCTTTCTTT | CASSLNRLEAFF
TRBJ2-7 | TRBV6-5 | . | . | TGTGCCAGCAGTTACTCGGCCTCCTCCGTCTACGAGCAGTACTTC | CASSYSASSVYEQYF
TRBJ1-1 | TRBV18 | TRBD1 | . | TGTGCCAGCTCCCGGGACAGGGGGCCTGAAGCTTTCTTT | CASSRDRGPEAFF
TRBJ1-5 | TRBV6-1 | . | few | TGTGCCAGCAGTGAATTGTATGGCCCAACTGAACAGCATTTT | CASSELYGPTEQHF
TRBJ1-2 | TRBV30 | . | . | TGTGCCTGGAGGGGCCATGGCTACACCTTC | CAWRGHGYTF
TRBJ1-6 | TRBV18 | TRBD1 | . | TGTGCCAGCTCACCCCAGGTTTGGGACAGGGGTGATTCACCCCTCCACTTT | CASSPQVWDRGDSPLHF
TRBJ1-6 | TRBV7-2 | . | . | TGTGCCAGCAGCACGGAGGGTCGGAATCCACCCCTCCACTTT | CASSTEGRNPPLHF
TRBJ2-3 | TRBV3-1/TRBV3-2 | . | . | TGTGCCAGCAGCCCCCGACTATCTACAGATACGCAGTATTTT | CASSPRLSTDTQYF
TRBJ2-2 | TRBV19 | . | . | TGTGCCAGTAGTCGGGGCGCGGGGAACACCGGGGAGCTGTTTTTT | CASSRGAGNTGELFF
TRBJ2-5 | TRBV7-8 | . | . | TGTGCCAGCAGCTTAGGAGGGAGAGGAGAGACCCAGTACTTC | CASSLGGRGETQYF
TRBJ1-3 | TRBV7-2 | . | . | TGTGCCAGCAGCTTAGTAGGGGGGACCGGAAACACCATATATTTT | CASSLVGGTGNTIYF
TRBJ1-3 | TRBV19 | . | . | TGTGCCAGTACTGTGACAGGCTCTGGAAACACCATATATTTT | CASTVTGSGNTIYF
TRBJ1-2 | TRBV7-9 | . | . | TGTGCCAGCAGCTCCGGGGAAAACTATGGCTACACCTTC | CASSSGENYGYTF
TRBJ2-3 | TRBV9 | . | . | TGTGCCAGCAGCGTAAGTGGACTCCGGGTGGATACGCAGTATTTT | CASSVSGLRVDTQYF
TRBJ2-7 | TRBV5-4 | . | . | TGTGCCAGCAGCCAACAGACAGGAGCTATCTACGAGCAGTACTTC | CASSQQTGAIYEQYF
TRBJ2-1 | TRBV24-1 | . | . | TGTGCCACCAGTGATCCGATTTACAATGAGCAGTTCTTC | CATSDPIYNEQFF
TRBJ1-1 | TRBV12-3/TRBV12-4 | TRBD1 | . | TGTGCCAGCACTCGAGAACAGGGGAGAGGAGCTTTCTTT | CASTREQGRGAFF
TRBJ2-5 | TRBV6-5 | . | . | TGTGCCAGCAGTTACGGGGGCGGGACCCAGTACTTC | CASSYGGGTQYF
TRBJ2-1 | TRBV3-1/TRBV3-2 | . | . | TGTGCCAGCAGCCAAGATGCCGTGGTTGGGGAGCAGTTCTTC | CASSQDAVVGEQFF
TRBJ2-7 | TRBV6-8 | . | . | TGTGCCAGCAGTTATCCCGGACGGGCACCCTTCTACGAGCAGTACTTC | CASSYPGRAPFYEQYF
TRBJ2-2 | TRBV28 | . | . | TGTGCCAGCAGTTTAAGTGTAGGGTCCGGGGAGCTGTTTTTT | CASSLSVGSGELFF
TRBJ1-2 | TRBV6-5 | . | . | TGTGCCAGCAGTTACTCTGGGAGTTCTAACTATGGCTACACCTTC | CASSYSGSSNYGYTF
TRBJ2-2 | TRBV7-9 | . | . | TGTGCCAGCAGCCGAACGGGCCAGGGGACCGGGGAGCTGTTTTTT | CASSRTGQGTGELFF
TRBJ1-1 | TRBV4-2 | . | . | TGTGCCAGCAGCCTGGGGGATTACACTGAAGCTTTCTTT | CASSLGDYTEAFF
TRBJ2-2 | TRBV11-2 | . | . | TGTGCCAGCAGCTTAAGACTGGCGGGGCACACCGGGGAGCTGTTTTTT | CASSLRLAGHTGELFF
TRBJ1-2 | TRBV27 | . | . | TGTGCCGCGGGTCCATCAATTTTTAACTATGGCTACACCTTC | CAAGPSIFNYGYTF
TRBJ2-6 | TRBV2 | TRBD1 | . | TGTGCCAGCATCCGGGACAGGGTGGAATCTGGGGCCAACGTCCTGACTTTC | CASIRDRVESGANVLTF
TRBJ2-5 | TRBV6-5 | TRBD1 | . | TGTGCCAGCAGATCCGGACAGGGGGCGAGGGAGACCCAGTACTTC | CASRSGQGARETQYF
TRBJ2-7 | TRBV2 | TRBD1 | once | TGTGCCAGCAGTGAAGGACTCCGGGGTGGACAGGCCACTTACGAGCAGTACTTC | CASSEGLRGGQATYEQYF
TRBJ2-7 | TRBV10-3 | TRBD2 | . | TGTGCCATTGGGACTAGCGGACCCTACGAGCAGTACTTC | CAIGTSGPYEQYF
TRBJ2-7 | TRBV18 | . | . | TGTGCCAGCTCACCCAGCGCAGGGGTACCTAACGAGCAGTACTTC | CASSPSAGVPNEQYF
TRBJ1-3 | TRBV18 | . | . | TGTGCCAGCTCACCCGGAGGGCTATCAGGAAACACCATATATTTT | CASSPGGLSGNTIYF
TRBJ2-7 | TRBV4-1 | TRBD2 | . | TGCGCCAGCAGCCAGGGAGGGGTGACGGCCCCCTACGAGCAGTACTTC | CASSQGGVTAPYEQYF